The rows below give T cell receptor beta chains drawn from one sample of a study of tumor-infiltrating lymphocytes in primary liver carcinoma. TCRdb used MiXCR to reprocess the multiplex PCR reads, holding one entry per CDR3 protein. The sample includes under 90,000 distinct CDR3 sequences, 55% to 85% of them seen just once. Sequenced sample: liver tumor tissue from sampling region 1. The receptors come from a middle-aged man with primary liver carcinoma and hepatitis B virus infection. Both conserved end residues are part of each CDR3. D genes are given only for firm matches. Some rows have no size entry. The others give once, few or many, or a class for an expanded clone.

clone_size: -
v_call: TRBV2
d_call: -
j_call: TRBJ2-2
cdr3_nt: TGTGCCAACAGTGCGACTAACGGGGCGATAACCGGGGAGCTGTTTTTT
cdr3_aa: CANSATNGAITGELFF

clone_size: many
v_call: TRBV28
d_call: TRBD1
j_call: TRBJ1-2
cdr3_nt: TGTGCCAGCAGTAGTGGGACAGGGCTCTATGGCTACACCTTC
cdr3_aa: CASSSGTGLYGYTF

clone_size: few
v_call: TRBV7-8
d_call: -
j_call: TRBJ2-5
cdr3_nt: TGTGCCAGCAGCCCCCGGAGGGGGCGAGAGACCCAGTGCTTC
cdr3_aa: CASSPRRGRETQCF

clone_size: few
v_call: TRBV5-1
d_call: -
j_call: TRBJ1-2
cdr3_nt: TGCGCCAGCAGCTTGGGGGACAACTGTGGCTACACCTTC
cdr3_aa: CASSLGDNCGYTF

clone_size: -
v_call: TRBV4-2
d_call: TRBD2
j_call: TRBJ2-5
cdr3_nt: TGTGCCAGCCGCCAAATCGGGAGGGGGGGACTAGCCCAAGCGGTAGAGACCCACTACTTC
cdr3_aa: CASRQIGRGGLAQAVETHYF

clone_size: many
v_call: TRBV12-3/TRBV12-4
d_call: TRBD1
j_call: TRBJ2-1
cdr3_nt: TGTGCCAGCAGCTCCACAGGGGAGAATGAGCAGTTCTTC
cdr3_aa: CASSSTGENEQFF

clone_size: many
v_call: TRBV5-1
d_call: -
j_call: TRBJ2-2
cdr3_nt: TGCGCCAGCGAGGGGCCGAGGCCCGGGGAGCTGTTTTTT
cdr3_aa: CASEGPRPGELFF

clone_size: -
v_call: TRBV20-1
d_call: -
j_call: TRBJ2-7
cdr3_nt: TGCAGTGCTAGAACCACTAGGCACGAGCAGTACTTC
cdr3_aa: CSARTTRHEQYF

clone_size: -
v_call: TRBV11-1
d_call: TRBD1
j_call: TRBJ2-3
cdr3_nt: TGTGCCAGCAGCCACAGGGGTCGTTACCACACAGATACGCAGTATTTT
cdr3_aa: CASSHRGRYHTDTQYF

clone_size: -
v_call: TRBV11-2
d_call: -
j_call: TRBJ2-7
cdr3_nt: TGTGCCAGCAGCTTAGTGAGGGGGAGCTCCTACAAGCGGTACTTC
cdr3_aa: CASSLVRGSSYKRYF

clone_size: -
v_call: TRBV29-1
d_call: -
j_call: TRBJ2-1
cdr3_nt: TGCACCGTTGAAGCCCTAGAGAGGCCGGGACCAGTTTATACTACTCAGTTCTTC
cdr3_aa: CTVEALERPGPVYTTQFF

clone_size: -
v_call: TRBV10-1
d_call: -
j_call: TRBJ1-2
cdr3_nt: TGCGTCAGCAGTAAGTCAAGGGACTATTGCTACGCCTTC
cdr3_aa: CVSSKSRDYCYAF

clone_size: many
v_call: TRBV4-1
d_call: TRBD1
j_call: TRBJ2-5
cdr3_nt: TGCGCCAGCAGCCGCCAGACAGGGGAAGAGACCCAGTACTTC
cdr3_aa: CASSRQTGEETQYF

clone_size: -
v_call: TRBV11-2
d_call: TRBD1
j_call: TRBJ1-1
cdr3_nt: TGTGCCAGCTGCCTGCAGGCAGGGGGCACTGAAGCTTTCTTT
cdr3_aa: CASCLQAGGTEAFF

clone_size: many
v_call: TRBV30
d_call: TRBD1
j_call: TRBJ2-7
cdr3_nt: TGTGCCTGGAGTTTGGACAGGGTCTCCTACGAGCAGTACTTC
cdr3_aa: CAWSLDRVSYEQYF

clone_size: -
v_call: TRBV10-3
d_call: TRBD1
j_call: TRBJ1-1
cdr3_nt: TGTGTCACGCGACCGACAGGGGGCGGACCTGAAGCTTTCTTT
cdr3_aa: CVTRPTGGGPEAFF

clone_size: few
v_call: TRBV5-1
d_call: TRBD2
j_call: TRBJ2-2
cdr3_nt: TGCGCCAGCAATTCTAGCGGGAGTGTGAACACCGGGGAGCTGTTTTTC
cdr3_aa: CASNSSGSVNTGELFF

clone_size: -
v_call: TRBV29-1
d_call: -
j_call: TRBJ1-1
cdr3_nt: TGCAGCGTTGACCACCTCCGAGGGGGGAACACAGTAGCTTTCTTT
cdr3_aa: CSVDHLRGGNTVAFF

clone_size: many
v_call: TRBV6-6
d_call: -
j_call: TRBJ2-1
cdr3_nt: TGTGCCAGCAGGAGCGGCTACTCCTACAATGAGCAGTTCTTC
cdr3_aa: CASRSGYSYNEQFF

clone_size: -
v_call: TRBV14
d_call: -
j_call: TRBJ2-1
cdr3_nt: TGTGCCAGCAGCCCCTTCCTGGGCAGGGTGGAACAGTACGGTGAGCAGTTCTTC
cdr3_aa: CASSPFLGRVEQYGEQFF

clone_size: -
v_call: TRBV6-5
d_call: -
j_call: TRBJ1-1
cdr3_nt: TGTGCCAGCAGTTCCAGCAGTGTCGGTGAAGCTTTCTTT
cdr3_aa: CASSSSSVGEAFF

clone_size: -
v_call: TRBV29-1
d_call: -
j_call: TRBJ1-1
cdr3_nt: TGCAGCGATGGTGGTGGGGACACTGAATCTTTCTTT
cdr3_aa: CSDGGGDTESFF

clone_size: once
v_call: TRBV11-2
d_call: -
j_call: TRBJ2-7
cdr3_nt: TGTGGCAGCAGTCCGAGGGGCTACGAGCAGTACTTC
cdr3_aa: CGSSPRGYEQYF

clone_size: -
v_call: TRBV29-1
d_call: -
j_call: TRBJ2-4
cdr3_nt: TGCAGCGTTAAGCTAAGGGGCCTCGGCGGCATTCAGTACTTC
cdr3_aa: CSVKLRGLGGIQYF

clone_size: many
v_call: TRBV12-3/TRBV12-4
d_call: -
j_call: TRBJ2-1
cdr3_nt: TGTGCCAGCAGTTTAAGGCCATACAATGAGCAGTTCTTC
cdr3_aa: CASSLRPYNEQFF

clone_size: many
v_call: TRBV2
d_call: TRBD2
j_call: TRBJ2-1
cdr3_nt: TGTGCCAGCAGCCTCCGGGAGGCCTCCTACAATGAGCAGTTCTTC
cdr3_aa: CASSLREASYNEQFF

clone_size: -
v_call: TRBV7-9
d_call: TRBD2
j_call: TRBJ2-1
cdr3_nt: TGTGTCAGCAGGTTATGGGGACTAGCGGGTTACAATGAGCAGTTCTTC
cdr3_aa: CVSRLWGLAGYNEQFF

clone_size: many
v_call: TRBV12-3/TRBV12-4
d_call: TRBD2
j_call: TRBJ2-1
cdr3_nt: TGTGCCAGCAGTTTAAACCGTCCAGGGGGACTAGCGGACAATGAGCAGTTCTTC
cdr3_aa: CASSLNRPGGLADNEQFF

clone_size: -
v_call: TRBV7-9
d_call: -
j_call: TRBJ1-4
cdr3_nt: TGTGCCAGCAGCTTAGCTCAGGCCCTATATGAAAAGCTGTTTTTT
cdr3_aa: CASSLAQALYEKLFF

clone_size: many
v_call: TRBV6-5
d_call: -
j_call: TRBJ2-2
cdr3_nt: TGTGCCAGCAGTTCCTTGCGGGCCAACACCGGGGAGCTGTTTTTT
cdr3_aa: CASSSLRANTGELFF

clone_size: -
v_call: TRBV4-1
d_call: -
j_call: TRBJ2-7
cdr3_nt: TGCGCCAGCAGCCAAGTACCTTACGGGCAGTATTTC
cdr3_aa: CASSQVPYGQYF

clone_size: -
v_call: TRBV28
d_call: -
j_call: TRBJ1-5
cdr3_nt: TGTACCAGCAGTTTCCCGGTAGAGATCTCTAGCAATCAGCCCCAGCATTTT
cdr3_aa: CTSSFPVEISSNQPQHF

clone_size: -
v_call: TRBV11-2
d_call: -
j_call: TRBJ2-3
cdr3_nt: TGTGCCAGCAGCCCGGGCTCTCGGTCAGATACGCGGTATTTT
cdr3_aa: CASSPGSRSDTRYF

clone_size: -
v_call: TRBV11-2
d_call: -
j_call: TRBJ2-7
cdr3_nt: TGCGCCAGCAGCTTAGTACTCCTCGCATACGAGCAGTACTTC
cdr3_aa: CASSLVLLAYEQYF

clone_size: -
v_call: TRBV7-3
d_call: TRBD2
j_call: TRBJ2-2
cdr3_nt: TGTGCCAGCAGCTCACTAGCGGGGGGCACCGGGGAGCTGTTTTTT
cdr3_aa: CASSSLAGGTGELFF

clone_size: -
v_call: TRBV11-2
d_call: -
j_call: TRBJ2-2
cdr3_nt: TGTGCCAGCAGCATCGACCACGGGGAGCTGTGTTTT
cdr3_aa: CASSIDHGELCF

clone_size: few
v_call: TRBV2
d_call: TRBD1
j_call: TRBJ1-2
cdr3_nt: TGTGCCAGCAGTGGGCGGCAGGGGGATGGCTACACCTTC
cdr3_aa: CASSGRQGDGYTF

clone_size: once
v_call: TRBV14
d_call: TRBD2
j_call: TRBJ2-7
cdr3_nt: TGTGCAAGCAGCATCTCTAGCGGGAGCGACGAGCAGTACTTC
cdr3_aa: CASSISSGSDEQYF

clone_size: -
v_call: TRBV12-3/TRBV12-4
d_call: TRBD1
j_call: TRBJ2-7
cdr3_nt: TGTGCCAGCAGCCTAGGACAGGCGCCTCTCTACGAGCAGTACTTC
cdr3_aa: CASSLGQAPLYEQYF

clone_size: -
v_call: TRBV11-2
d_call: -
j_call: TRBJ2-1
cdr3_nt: TGTGCCGGTTGGGGAGTATACAATGAGCAGTTCTTC
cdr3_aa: CAGWGVYNEQFF

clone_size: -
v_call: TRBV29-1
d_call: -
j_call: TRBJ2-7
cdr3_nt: TGCAGCGTAACCAGACAGAGGGCAACCTACGAGCAGTACTTC
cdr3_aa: CSVTRQRATYEQYF

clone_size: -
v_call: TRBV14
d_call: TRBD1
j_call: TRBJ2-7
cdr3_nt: TGTGCCATCAGTTCCCGGGGACAGGACTCCTACGAGCAGTACTTC
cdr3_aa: CAISSRGQDSYEQYF